The entry that follows covers one T cell receptor (beta chain) sequence. The data were taken from a study of control samples from healthy donors and cancer patients. Deletions cut 3 bases from V and 4 bases from J, with 18 bases between. The CDR3 extends over 16 amino acids. The germline V gene has CDR1 KGHSH and CDR2 LQKENI. TCRdb keeps only in-frame clones here, not all; method: immunoSEQ multiplex PCR. Of 100,000 to 150,000 clones detected, 80% to 95% appear once; the ten largest clones hold about 2.3%. The V gene is TRBV18, the J gene TRBJ1-2, with TRBD1 as a possible D gene (6 bases). The sample was blood. This TCR was sampled from a man aged 40-49 years in good health. CDR3 sequence: CASSPNPTTGFYGYTF. CDR3 bases: TGTGCCAGCTCACCTAATCCGACGACAGGCTTCTATGGCTACACCTTC.